The 14 T cell receptor beta chains below were found in one sample sequenced in a study of vaccination effects on CD4 cells after COVID-19. The antigens these receptors bind are not known. Ahead of sequencing, the ViraFEST assay grew antigen-specific CD4+ T cells using viral peptide pools. Culture lasted around eleven days before CD4+ T cell isolation. Each participant was given two doses of one vaccine (BNT162b2 or mRNA-1273). Sequencing was performed with immunoSEQ multiplex PCR; in TCRdb, only in-frame clones are kept and a portion is missing. This sample has about 30,000 clones, with roughly 74% found just once. The sequences come from CD4+ T cells from PBMCs cultured with HCoV-OC43 spike peptides, collected after COVID-19 vaccination. The sample's subset: HCoV-OC43 spike overlapping peptide pool stimulation. The receptor source for this set is a human donor who received a COVID-19 vaccine.

Only one count was recorded for this clone. This chain links TRBV5-6 with TRBJ1-1; D is perhaps TRBD1 (5 bases). There are 15 residues in the CDR3. Germline V gene data show CDR1 as SGHDT and CDR2 as YYEEEE. Trimming left V 2 bases short and J 6 bases short, with 17 bases between. The DNA for the CDR3 is TGTGCCAGCAGCTTACCATGGGGGTCGAGCGCTGAAGCTTTCTTT. As protein: CASSLPWGSSAEAFF.

DNA for the CDR3: TGTGCCAGCAGTTTATTCGGGAGGGCCGGGATGAACACTGAAGCTTTCTTT. It translates to CASSLFGRAGMNTEAFF. V usage is TRBV27 and J usage is TRBJ1-1; D ambiguous. Germline V gives CDR1 MNHEY, CDR2 SMNVEV (reference sequence). V lost 1 base, J lost 0 bases, and 15 bases lay in between. The CDR3 is made up of 17 amino acids.

This sequence joins TRBV7-8 and TRBJ2-5, with 9 bases that match TRBD2. Germline V lookup: CDR1 SGHVS, CDR2 FQNEAQ. This CDR3 has 17 residues. J gave up 2 bases and V 0 bases, and 7 bases lay outside the gene matches. The CDR3 sequence is CASSLASLAGTQETQYF. The CDR3, as DNA: TGTGCCAGCAGCTTAGCGTCTCTAGCGGGGACACAAGAGACCCAGTACTTC.

The rearrangement joins TRBV5-1 to TRBJ1-3; the D gene is possibly TRBD1 (6 bases). The CDR3 totals 16 residues. V was trimmed by 1 base and J by 0 bases, leaving 11 bases between them. Germline CDR1 and CDR2: SGHRS and YFSETQ. CDR3 bases: TGCGCCAGCAGCTTGCAAGGGGGGAGCTCTGGAAACACCATATATTTT. It is translated as CASSLQGGSSGNTIYF.

This sequence joins TRBV6-5 and TRBJ2-7; 12 nucleotides agree with TRBD2. This CDR3 contains 15 residues. CDR1 and CDR2 from the germline V gene are MNHEY and SVGAGI. J lost 4 bases, V lost 0 bases, and 1 base had no gene match. The CDR3 protein is CASSYSTSGSYEQYF. The CDR3 DNA sequence: TGTGCCAGCAGTTACTCGACTAGCGGGAGTTACGAGCAGTACTTC.

This clone appeared a single time. The chain recombines TRBV5-1 with TRBJ1-1; 8 nucleotides agree with TRBD1. In germline, CDR1 is SGHRS, CDR2 YFSETQ. The V segment lost 5 bases and the J segment 0 bases; nucleotides outside the gene matches: 12. The CDR3 spans 17 residues. The CDR3: CASRLQGGGLMNTEAFF. The CDR3 bases are TGCGCCAGCAGACTACAGGGGGGGGGCCTCATGAACACTGAAGCTTTCTTT.

The chain couples TRBV11-3 to TRBJ2-7; TRBD1 matches at 9 bases. There are 16 residues in the CDR3. Germline loops: CDR1 SGHNT, CDR2 YENEEA. Trimming removed 5 bases from V and 1 base from J; junction bases left unmatched: 9. The chain's CDR3 is CASSASTGGASYEQYF. CDR3 coding DNA: TGTGCCAGCAGCGCGAGTACAGGGGGCGCGTCCTACGAGCAGTACTTC. Drawing the rest from reference TRBV11-3 and TRBJ2-7, the complete variable domain is EAGVVQSPRYKIIEKKQPVAFWCNPISGHNTLYWYLQNLGQGPELLIRYENEEAVDDSQLPKDRFSAERLKGVDSTLKIQPAELGDSAVYLCASSASTGGASYEQYFGPGTRLTVT.

The chain carries TRBV6-5 and TRBJ1-5; D gene uncertain. Germline V gene sequence: CDR1 MNHEY, CDR2 SVGAGI. The CDR3 has 14 amino acids. Between the trimmed V and J ends, which lost 5 bases and 1 base, there was a span of 9 bases. CDR3 sequence: CASSRGISNQPQHF. The CDR3 bases are TGTGCCAGCAGTCGAGGGATCAGCAATCAGCCCCAGCATTTT.

The V gene is TRBV10-3, the J gene TRBJ2-7; TRBD1 matches at 11 bases. After removal of 0 bases from V and 5 bases from J, the junction contained 3 bases not matched to a gene. CDR3 size: 15 residues. The germline CDR1 and CDR2 sequences are ENHRY and SYGVKD. The CDR3 sequence: CAISESQDRGHEQYF. The DNA for the CDR3 is TGTGCCATCAGTGAGTCACAGGACAGGGGGCACGAGCAGTACTTC.

The chain combines TRBV21-1 with TRBJ1-4. TRBV21-1 is labeled a pseudogene. This CDR3 region has 16 residues. In DNA, the CDR3 is TGTGCCAGCAGCACACTCCCGGGTGCGGTTAATGAAAAACTGTTTTTT. Translation gives CASSTLPGAVNEKLFF.

The chain combines TRBV21-1 with TRBJ1-1. TRBV21-1 is annotated as a pseudogene. CDR3 length equals 15 residues. CDR3 residues: CASSTLQGARGEAFF. Written as DNA, the CDR3 is TGTGCCAGCAGCACTCTACAAGGGGCGAGGGGTGAAGCTTTCTTT.

This clone was seen only a few times. The chain is built from TRBV11-2 and TRBJ2-1; 11 bases align to TRBD2. The CDR3 contains 16 residues. CDR1 SGHAT and CDR2 FQNNGV come from the germline V gene. The junction had 9 bases not matched to a gene; V was cut back by 6 bases and J by 5 bases. The CDR3 DNA sequence: TGTGCCAGCAGACCTATAGCGGGGGGGAGGGACAATGAGCAGTTCTTC. Encoded protein: CASRPIAGGRDNEQFF.

V and J are TRBV7-2 and TRBJ2-7, with 7 bases identical to TRBD2. J lost 7 bases, V lost 1 base, and 4 bases had no gene match. The CDR3 runs 13 residues. Germline values: CDR1 SGHTA, CDR2 FQGNSA. Written as DNA, the CDR3 is TGTGCCAGCAGCTTAGGAGCGGGGTTGGAGCAGTACTTC. Translating it yields CASSLGAGLEQYF.

The V and J genes are TRBV18 and TRBJ1-1, with 9 bases that match TRBD1. V lost 6 bases to trimming and J lost 6 bases; unmatched junction nucleotides: 8. This CDR3 spans 14 amino acids. Germline assignment: CDR1 KGHSH and CDR2 LQKENI. This chain's CDR3 is CASSPGTGKSEAFF. The CDR3, as DNA: TGTGCCAGCTCGCCCGGGACAGGGAAGTCTGAAGCTTTCTTT.